What follows describes a single T cell receptor (beta chain). Its cognate antigen has yet to be identified. Within one base of it there is no much larger clone, and no base qualities were kept. The data are from a study of cytomegalovirus exposure and HLA in healthy donors (dated by TCRdb to 2017 to 2019). About the study as a whole: An earlier analysis of more than 550 of the donors reported about 260 Gb of sequence data and 100 million to 120 million unique TCR beta sequences obtained from 150 million to 200 million T cells. Approximately 300 gigabases of sequencing data and tens of millions of unique TCR sequences were included in an early release covering 550 to 650 HLA-typed donors. The genetic ancestry cluster associated with self-reported Caucasian donors included approximately 85% of the 300 to 400 genotyped donors. The study aimed to test whether signatures of past pathogen exposure could be identified by cataloging public T cell receptors. The T cell repertoires of around 730 subjects were profiled by immunosequencing and related to cytomegalovirus serostatus. Besides the first cohort of hundreds of subjects, a separate validation cohort made up of over a hundred different subjects was used. The study combined high-throughput TCR immunosequencing, statistical association of individual TCRs with disease status, and machine learning to predict cytomegalovirus infection status. A later analysis re-analyzed previously published TCR beta repertoires from 666 donors and added high-resolution HLA genotyping to study TCR occurrence patterns. The later analysis used no new phenotypic data to find candidate immune exposures, relying instead on TCR beta sequences and their occurrence across donors. To decide whether each TCR beta V gene segment behaved as functional or pseudogenic, an earlier analysis of fewer than 750 of the donors relied on high-throughput TCR beta sequencing. Donor age, sex, ethnicity and CMV serostatus were compiled alongside the repertoire data. A later genetic analysis used genome-wide SNP genotypes for about 60% of the roughly 700 donors, treating that subset as a discovery cohort. Every discovery cohort repertoire had been produced on one sequencing platform. Both class I and class II loci were covered by HLA typing, at four-digit resolution. Typing coverage differed by locus: A, B, C, DRB1 and DQB1 were typed in roughly 620-630 donors, DQA1 in 500 to 550, DPA1 in 600 to 610, and DPB1 in just under 490. Roughly 5 DR-DQ haplotypes were handled as single units for association and clustering because linkage in the cohort was strong. On average, 235,054 unique TCR beta nucleotide sequences were sequenced per donor among a few hundred genotyped donors of the cohort, with approximately 18% of those sequences being non-productive.

Library construction relied on the immunoSEQ multiplex PCR assay. A mixture of 60 forward primers for TCR Vbeta segments and 13 reverse primers for TCR Jbeta segments was used in the multiplex PCR. A multiplex PCR assay on genomic DNA amplified the CDR3 region of rearranged TCR beta genes. The amplified TCR beta libraries were sequenced on the Illumina HiSeq System as 87-base-pair reads. Concerning the study's data processing: A later analysis counted approximately 74 million unique TCR beta chains across the 640 or so repertoires, and 9 million to 14 million of these chains were shared by at least two donors. Raw reads were error-corrected and collapsed into unique sequences by a nearest-neighbor algorithm in which closely related sequences were merged to remove PCR and sequencing errors. CDR3 sequences were aligned to IMGT reference sequences to assign V, D and J gene segments. For a sequence to be retained, a match of at least six nucleotides was required to both a V gene segment and a J gene segment. A rearrangement was called productive if the CDR3 had no stop codons and remained in frame with V and J, and every other rearrangement was called non-productive. Following IMGT convention, CDR3 was defined as the stretch from the second conserved V-encoded cysteine to the conserved J-encoded phenylalanine. The earlier analysis of about 560 of the donors excluded any sequence lacking an unambiguous match to a single V gene segment. In an earlier analysis of approximately 590 of the donors, V segments were called functional above 56.7% productive rearrangements and were called segregating when the between-donor standard deviation exceeded 5%. A statistical classification framework was developed to diagnose cytomegalovirus status using the catalog of TCR beta chain sequences. In a later analysis, V and J genes were assigned by comparing TCR nucleotide sequences against IMGT/GENE-DB human TR gene sequences. The TCRdist pipeline was used in a later analysis to assign CDR3 sequences and most-parsimonious VDJ recombination scenarios. In a later analysis, each TCR beta chain was defined by its CDR3 amino acid sequence together with its V-gene family, and reads without a unique V-gene family were excluded. In a later analysis, 550 to 650 highly shared, low-generation-probability nucleotide sequences were removed to address suspected cross-contamination and a sequencing artifact. A later analysis calculated a clonal expansion index for each public chain from normalized within-repertoire ranks of inferred template counts. A later analysis computed generation probabilities with a VDJ recombination model fitted to out-of-frame rearrangements, and checked the results against IGoR. In a later analysis, hypergeometric tests were used to score TCR-TCR, TCR-HLA and TCR-CMV co-occurrence, with a repertoire-size bias correction applied to TCR pairs. False discovery rates were estimated in a later analysis by permuting HLA or CMV assignments 20 times. In a later analysis, co-occurring TCRs were grouped using DBSCAN, with TCRdist sequence similarity added in when clustering inside HLA-allele-positive subsets. For co-occurrence clustering, repertoires with fewer than 30,000 or more than 120,000 public chains were excluded, along with several repertoires with anomalous nucleotide sharing. In TCRdb, the immuneACCESS table is reduced to in-frame sequences with V and J assigned. These tables do not hold every clone; where another copy was compared, an unresolved V gene accounts for under half, and the others remain unexplained. From that table come the V and J calls and clone size; the DNA was used to work out D and trimming. Present in this sample are some 140,000 clones, over 60% of which were seen just once. Together, the top ten hold under 1.5% of the sample.

V is cut by 1 base and J by 2 bases, and the space between the germline ends is 11 bases. The CDR3 holds 15 amino acids from the cysteine to the phenylalanine. Only the CDR3 DNA is retained, 45 bases long and in frame from the first base. The CDR1 and CDR2 encoded by the germline V gene (reference sequence) are LNHDA and SQIVND. The cohort was made up of approximately 670 healthy bone marrow donors. All cohort members were sampled while nominally healthy, although unrecorded immune exposures were likely present. The donor was CMV seropositive and belonged to the group of 250 to 300 seropositive cohort members. A peripheral blood sample was provided by each donor, and peripheral blood mononuclear cells were used for TCR beta sequencing. The Qiagen DNeasy Blood Extraction Kit was used to extract genomic DNA from the blood cell samples. The research as a whole found: For the cohort, immune exposure information was limited to CMV serostatus. According to a later analysis, most CMV-associated TCR beta chains appeared to be HLA-restricted, and the HLA associations seemed to be driven largely by CMV exposure. In a later analysis, several top co-occurrence clusters were reported to appear linked to parvovirus B19, influenza, CMV and Epstein-Barr virus. According to a later genetic analysis, donors in an Asian-associated ancestry cluster had fewer N-insertions in productive TCRs than the approximately 700-donor mean. The authors suggested that the approach could potentially be generalized to other disease states and immunological phenotypes. Because counts were too low, seventeen rarely observed V segments, including chromosome 9 orphons, were left out of the earlier analysis of 587 of the donors. Sequencing depth was assumed to be roughly uniform across donors in the presence/absence analyses, though that assumption may not hold. Linkage disequilibrium might explain the correlated functional status among segregating V segments, but an unknown experimental factor could not be excluded. The study listed 170 or so TCR beta chains as associated with cytomegalovirus. A further reported finding was that TCR beta sequences accurately predicted the HLA-A and HLA-B alleles for most subjects in the first cohort. Because HLA typing was unavailable for some donors at each locus, only the typed subset was used in association tests. A few of the identified cytomegalovirus-associated TCR beta chains were confirmed in vitro to be specific for cytomegalovirus antigens. In a later genetic analysis, a missense DCLRE1C variant was associated with V-gene and J-gene trimming of TCR beta chains, and the association was replicated in an independent cohort. While some public TCRs were present in many individuals, most TCR sequences turned up only very rarely across donors. A later analysis associated 15,000 to 20,000 TCR beta sequences with specific HLA alleles at a false discovery rate of 0.05. A later analysis found that HLA-associated TCR beta chains were more clonally expanded and had lower generation probabilities than equally common non-associated chains. In a later analysis, the rate of TCR association differed among HLA loci, with DRB1 alleles having the most associated TCRs and HLA-C alleles having the fewest. Some IMGT-functional V segments, including TRBV6-2 and TRBV6-3, could not be distinguished by the 87-base-pair reads and were therefore excluded. Strong co-occurrence of HLA alleles, especially DR and DQ, made assigning TCR associations to individual alleles difficult. Only TCR beta chains were sequenced in this cohort, and the absence of alpha or paired-chain data limited detectable features. Cytomegalovirus status was reported to be diagnosed by the classifier with high specificity and sensitivity in both the original and validation cohorts. A group of highly shared sequence variants was considered likely to be a technical artifact of the sequencing pipeline. An earlier analysis of 450 to 750 of the donors showed that most TCR beta V segments appeared in productive rearrangements either about 90% or about 30% of the time, which broadly matched IMGT annotations.

The rearrangement combines TRBV19 with TRBJ2-5; TRBD2 is perhaps the D gene, given 7 matching bases. This TCR was recovered from a male donor in good health and CMV-seropositive. What was sequenced was PBMCs. The CDR3 reads as follows: CASSIVRGAQETQYF. The nucleotide sequence reads as follows: TGTGCCAGTAGTATAGTACGGGGGGCTCAAGAGACCCAGTACTTC.